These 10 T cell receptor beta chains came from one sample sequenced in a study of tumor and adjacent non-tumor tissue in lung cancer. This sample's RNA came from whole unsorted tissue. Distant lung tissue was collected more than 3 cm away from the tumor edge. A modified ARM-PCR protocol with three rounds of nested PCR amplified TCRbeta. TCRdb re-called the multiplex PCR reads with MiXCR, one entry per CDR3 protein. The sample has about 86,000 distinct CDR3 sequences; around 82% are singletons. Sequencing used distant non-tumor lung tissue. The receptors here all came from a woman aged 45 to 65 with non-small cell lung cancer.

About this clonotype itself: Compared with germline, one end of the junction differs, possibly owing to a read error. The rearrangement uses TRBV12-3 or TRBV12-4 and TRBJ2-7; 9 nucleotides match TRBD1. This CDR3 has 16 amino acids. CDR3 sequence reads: CASSLRLGTGRHKQCF. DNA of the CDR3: TGTGCCAGCAGTTTAAGGCTTGGGACAGGGAGGCACAAGCAGTGCTTC.

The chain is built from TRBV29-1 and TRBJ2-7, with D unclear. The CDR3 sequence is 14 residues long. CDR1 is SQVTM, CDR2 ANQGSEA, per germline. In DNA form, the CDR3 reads TGCAGTGTTAGTAGCTCGGGTGAATCCTACGAGCAGTACTTC. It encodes CSVSSSGESYEQYF.

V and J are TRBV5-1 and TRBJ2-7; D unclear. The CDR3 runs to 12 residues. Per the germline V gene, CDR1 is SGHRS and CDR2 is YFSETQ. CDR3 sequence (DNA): TGCGCCAGTAGCTTGGATGCCTACGAGCAGTACGTC. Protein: CASSLDAYEQYV.

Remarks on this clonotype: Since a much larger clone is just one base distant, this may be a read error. The CDR3 loop is CAISDVDSSSYEQYF. CDR3 DNA: TGTGCCATCAGTGACGTGGACTCAAGCTCCTACGAGCAGTACTTC. This sequence joins TRBV10-3 and TRBJ2-7, with D possibly matching TRBD2 (5 bases). Germline V gene lookup returns CDR1 ENHRY and CDR2 SYGVKD. CDR3 length: 15 residues. V was clipped by 3 bases and J by 0 bases, with 12 bases between them.

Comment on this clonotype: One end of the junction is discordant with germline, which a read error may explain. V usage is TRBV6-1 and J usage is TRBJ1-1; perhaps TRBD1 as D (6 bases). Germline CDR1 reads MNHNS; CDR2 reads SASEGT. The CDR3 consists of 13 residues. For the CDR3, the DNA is TGTGCCAGCAGGGGGGGGGCAGCCTCTGAAGCTATATTT. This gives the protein CASRGGAASEAIF.

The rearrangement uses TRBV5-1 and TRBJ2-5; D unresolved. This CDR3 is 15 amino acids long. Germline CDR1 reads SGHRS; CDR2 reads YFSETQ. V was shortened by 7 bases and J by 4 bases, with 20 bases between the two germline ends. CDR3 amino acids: CASGEMPASRETQYF. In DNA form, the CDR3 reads TGCGCCAGCGGCGAGATGCCTGCTAGTCGAGAGACCCAGTACTTC.

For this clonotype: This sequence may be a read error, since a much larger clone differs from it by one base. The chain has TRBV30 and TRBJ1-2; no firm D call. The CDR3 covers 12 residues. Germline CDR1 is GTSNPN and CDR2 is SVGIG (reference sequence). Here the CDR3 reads CACSGFSEGYTF. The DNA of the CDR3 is TGTGCCTGTAGTGGGTTCTCAGAAGGCTACACCTTC.

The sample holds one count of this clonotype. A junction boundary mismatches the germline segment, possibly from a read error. The CDR3 bases are TGTGCCACGGGGGAGCGCAATCAAGAGATCCAGTACTTC. Translating gives CATGERNQEIQYF. The chain joins TRBV28 to TRBJ2-5; possible D gene TRBD2, 6 bases. The CDR3 is 13 residues long. The germline gives CDR1 MDHEN, CDR2 SYDVKM.

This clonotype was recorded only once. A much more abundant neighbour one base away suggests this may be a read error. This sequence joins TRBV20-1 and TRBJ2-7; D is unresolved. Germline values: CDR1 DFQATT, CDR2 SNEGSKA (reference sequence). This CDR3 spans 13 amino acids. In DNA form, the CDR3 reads TGCAGTCCTAGAGAGACCGACACCTACGAGCAGTACTTC. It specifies CSPRETDTYEQYF.

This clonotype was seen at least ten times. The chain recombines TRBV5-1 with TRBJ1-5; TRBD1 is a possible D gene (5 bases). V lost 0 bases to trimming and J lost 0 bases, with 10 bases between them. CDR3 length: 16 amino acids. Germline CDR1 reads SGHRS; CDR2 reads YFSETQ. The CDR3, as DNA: TGCGCCAGCAGCTTGGGAGACAGTTATAGCAATCAGCCCCAGCATTTT. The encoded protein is CASSLGDSYSNQPQHF.